The 8 T cell receptor beta chains below come from one sample, sequenced in a study of response to subunit inactivated influenza vaccine. MiXCR, applied by TCRdb to the RT-PCR reads, yields one record per CDR3 protein. The sample has about 620,000 distinct CDR3 sequences, about 11% seen once. The same data also went into a second study, on T cells expressing NK-cell markers. That work adds: The authors generated TCR beta cDNA through 5'RACE template switching with UMIs.

Specimen: PBMCs from blood, collected on the day of vaccination. These receptors came from a man aged 45 to 65 who received an inactivated influenza vaccine.

This clonotype occurred a few times. The gene calls are TRBV5-1 and TRBJ2-3; D uncertain. The CDR3 has 15 amino acids. Trimming shortened V by 0 bases and J by 5 bases, and 13 bases separated the two germline ends. From germline, CDR1 is SGHRS and CDR2 YFSETQ. CDR3 bases: TGCGCCAGCAGCTTGGCTCTTAAGAAGGGAGATACGCAGTATTTT. This translates into CASSLALKKGDTQYF.

The genes are TRBV7-9 and TRBJ1-4; tentative D call: TRBD1 (6 bases). The V and J ends lost 0 bases and 4 bases respectively, with 9 bases between them. The CDR3 is 15 residues long. Looked up from germline, CDR1 is SEHNR and CDR2 is FQNEAQ (reference sequence). CDR3 sequence (DNA): TGTGCCAGCAGCTTAGCCTACAGGGTTAATGAAAAACTGTTTTTT. Encoded protein: CASSLAYRVNEKLFF.

This clonotype was seen a few times. The V call is TRBV4-3, the J call TRBJ2-7; D gene unclear. This CDR3 has 14 amino acids. CDR1 is LGHNA, CDR2 YSLEER, per germline. V shed 3 bases and J shed 2 bases, with 11 bases lying between them. The CDR3, as DNA: TGCGCCAGCAGCCAGGGAATTCCAACCTACGAGCAGTACTTC. This encodes CASSQGIPTYEQYF.

This chain links TRBV30 with TRBJ2-3; maybe TRBD2 (6 bases). V lost 4 bases to trimming and J lost 9 bases, with 17 bases between them. Per the germline V gene, CDR1 is GTSNPN and CDR2 is SVGIG (reference sequence). The CDR3 is made up of 13 amino acids. For the CDR3, the DNA is TGTGCCTGGACTCTCATGGAGGGAGAAACGCAGTATTTT. Protein sequence: CAWTLMEGETQYF.

The chain uses TRBV20-1 and TRBJ2-3; D perhaps matches TRBD2 (6 bases). CDR3 length: 15 amino acids. V was clipped by 6 bases and J by 3 bases, with 19 bases between them. The V gene's germline CDR1 is DFQATT and CDR2 SNEGSKA (reference sequence). The DNA of the CDR3 is TGCAGTGCCCGAAGCGGGTCCACTAGAACAGATACGCAGTATTTT. Translated: CSARSGSTRTDTQYF.

The chain is built from TRBV7-2 and TRBJ2-2; a weak D match, TRBD2 (5 bases). Germline V gives CDR1 SGHTA, CDR2 FQGNSA. The germline V and J ends were trimmed by 0 bases and 3 bases, with 14 bases remaining between them. The CDR3 has 17 residues. The CDR3 here is CASSLAGDPWDTGELFF. In nucleotides, the CDR3 is TGTGCCAGCAGCTTAGCCGGGGATCCCTGGGACACCGGGGAGCTGTTTTTT.

V is TRBV4-1 and J is TRBJ2-1; 10 positions agree with TRBD2. The CDR3 loop spans 16 amino acids. Per the germline V gene, CDR1 is MGHRA and CDR2 is YSYEKL. Germline trimming cut 2 bases from V and 2 bases from J; bases unmatched to any gene: 3. CDR3 loop: CASSQPSGSAYNEQFF. CDR3 DNA sequence: TGCGCCAGCAGCCAACCTAGCGGGAGTGCCTACAATGAGCAGTTCTTC.

J is TRBJ2-1 and V is TRBV13; TRBD1 might be the D (8 bases). CDR3 length: 19 amino acids. The V end lost 2 bases, the J end lost 2 bases, and 22 bases lay between the germline ends. Germline loops: CDR1 PRHDT, CDR2 FYEKMQ (reference sequence). The CDR3 sequence is CASSLLADRVRKTYNEQFF. DNA of the CDR3: TGTGCCAGCAGCTTACTAGCGGACAGGGTTCGCAAAACCTACAATGAGCAGTTCTTC.